The text below deals with one T cell receptor (beta chain). The target antigen is unknown. From germline, CDR1 is SGHVS and CDR2 FQNEAQ. Unmatched junction bases numbered 11, after V lost 5 bases and J lost 4 bases. This CDR3 is 16 amino acids long. Libraries were made from TCR beta cDNA, and they carried unique molecular identifiers. T cells, about 0.95 to 10 million of them, yielded approximately 530,000 cDNA molecules. A single record per CDR3 protein comes from TCRdb applying MiXCR to the PCR reads. Of some 370,000 distinct CDR3 sequences in the sample, around a third were seen once. The data stem from a study of post-analysis software for immune sequencing data. Study results and caveats: TRBV segments more frequent in patients than in controls numbered several and included TRBV5-6, TRBV5-1 and TRBV20-1. Significantly lower normalized Chao1 diversity was seen in multiple sclerosis patients than in controls.

The chain recombines TRBV7-8 with TRBJ2-3; 8 bases agree with TRBD1. Sequenced sample: blood. This receptor was obtained from a girl aged 5 to 17 with multiple sclerosis. The CDR3 coding sequence is TGTGCCAGCAGCGATGGACAGGGTTTGAGGTCAGATACGCAGTATTTT. Translating gives CASSDGQGLRSDTQYF.